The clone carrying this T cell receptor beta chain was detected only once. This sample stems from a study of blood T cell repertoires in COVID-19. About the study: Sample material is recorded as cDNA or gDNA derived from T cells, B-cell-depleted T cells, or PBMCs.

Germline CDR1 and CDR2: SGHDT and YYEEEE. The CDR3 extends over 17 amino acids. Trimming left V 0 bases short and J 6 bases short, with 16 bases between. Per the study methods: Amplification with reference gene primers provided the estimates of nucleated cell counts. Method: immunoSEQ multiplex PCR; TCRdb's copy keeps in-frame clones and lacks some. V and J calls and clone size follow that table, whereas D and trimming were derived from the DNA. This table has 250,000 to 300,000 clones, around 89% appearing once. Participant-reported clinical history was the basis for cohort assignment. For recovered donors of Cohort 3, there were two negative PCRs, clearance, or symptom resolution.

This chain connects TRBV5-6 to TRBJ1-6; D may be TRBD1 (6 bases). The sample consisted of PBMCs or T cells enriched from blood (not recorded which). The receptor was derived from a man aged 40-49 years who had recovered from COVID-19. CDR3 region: CASSLVGQGKRNSPLHF. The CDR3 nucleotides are TGTGCCAGCAGCTTGGTTGGTCAGGGGAAGCGTAATTCACCCCTCCACTTT.